This TCR beta chain comes out of a study of T cell repertoires in aging, cancer and after chemotherapy. Concerning this clonotype: The antigen remains unidentified.

TRB rearrangements spanning V, D and J were amplified using mixed TRB-A/B primers. TCRdb itself ran the multiplex PCR reads through MiXCR, one entry per CDR3 protein. The table lists about 3,800 distinct CDR3 sequences, more than 25% of them singletons, with 15% to 20% in the top ten. Regarding the study as a whole: Age-matched healthy donors had significantly more diverse, less clonal blood TCR repertoires than untreated cancer patients. In healthy donors, age-related TCR diversity loss mainly reflected lost richness.

Amplification of TCR beta used genomic DNA extracted from peripheral blood. Germline V gene data show CDR1 as SGHTA and CDR2 as FQGNSA. V lost 4 bases, J lost 3 bases, and 9 bases lay in between. This CDR3 spans 13 amino acids. The sequenced sample was blood. The clonotype was recovered from a human donor with a solid tumor. V and J are TRBV7-2 and TRBJ2-5; a possible D gene is TRBD2 (5 bases). CDR3: CASSSGSKETQYF. The CDR3 DNA sequence: TGTGCCAGCAGCTCGGGGAGTAAAGAGACCCAGTACTTC.